This entry features one TCR beta chain sequence. Its antigen is not known. A read error may produce the germline difference seen at one junction end. This entry comes from a study of OX40 agonist ivuxolimab in advanced cancers. The wider study: Patients with hepatocellular carcinoma, melanoma, renal cell or head and neck cancer made up the dose-escalation patients.

General study points: The authors also found low normalized T-cell clonal expansion in some nonresponders.

Excluded were patients having autoimmune disease history or systemic immunosuppression. Blood samples were obtained at baseline, cycle 4 day 1, and cycle 7 day 1. The table came from immunoSEQ multiplex PCR; TCRdb's copy has only in-frame clones and leaves some out. The sample holds approximately 69,000 clones; 70% to 85% are singletons and the top ten take over 0.95%. Per the germline V gene, CDR1 is LNHDA and CDR2 is SQIVND (reference sequence). This CDR3 has 17 amino acids. The sample was CD4+ or CD8+ T cells sorted from blood, taken in a trial of the OX40 agonist ivuxolimab. The rearrangement joins TRBV19 to TRBJ2-3; D is unclear. This clonotype originated in an adult with an advanced solid tumor such as melanoma, head and neck, liver or kidney cancer. The CDR3 is CASSLEATGTVSDTQYF. The CDR3 nucleotides are TGTGCCAGTAGTCTAGAGGCAACGGGTACCGTCTCAGATACGCAGTATTTT.